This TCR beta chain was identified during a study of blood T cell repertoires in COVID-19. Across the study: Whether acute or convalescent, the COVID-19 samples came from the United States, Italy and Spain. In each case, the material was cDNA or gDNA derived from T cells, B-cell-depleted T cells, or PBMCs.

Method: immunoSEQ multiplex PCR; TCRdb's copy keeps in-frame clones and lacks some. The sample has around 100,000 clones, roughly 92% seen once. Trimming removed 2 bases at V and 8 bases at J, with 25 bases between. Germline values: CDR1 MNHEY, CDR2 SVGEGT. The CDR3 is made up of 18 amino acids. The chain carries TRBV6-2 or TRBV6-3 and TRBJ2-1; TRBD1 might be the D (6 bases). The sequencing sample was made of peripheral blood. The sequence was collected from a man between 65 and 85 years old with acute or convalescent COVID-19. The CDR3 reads CASSYHQHRDTNGYEQFF. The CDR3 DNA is TGTGCCAGCAGTTACCACCAACACCGGGACACGAATGGCTATGAGCAGTTCTTC.